Detailed here is one T cell receptor (beta chain). As yet, its antigen is unknown. Time point specified: baseline pretreatment blood. Treatment given: 15 Gy SBRT to primary tumor, nephrectomy 4 weeks later. Radiation-treated patients gave blood at baseline, week 2 and week 4. This renal cell carcinoma was of the clear cell type. The data were taken from a study of radiation and T cells in renal cell carcinoma. Study-level results: Top tumor clonotypes rose in blood 2 weeks post-radiation, then contracted.

Repertoires were generated with immunoSEQ multiplex PCR, while TCRdb's copy carries only in-frame clones and drops some. The sample lists about 140,000 clones; 70% to 90% were seen once. This TCR was recovered from a woman aged 45-65 years with renal cell carcinoma. The sample in question was blood, obtained from a patient whose treatment included radiotherapy and nephrectomy.

CDR3 in DNA: TGTGCCAGCAGCCGACAGGGAAGCTCCTACAATGAGCAGTTCTTC. This gives the protein CASSRQGSSYNEQFF. The V gene is TRBV6-5, the J gene TRBJ2-1; 7 nucleotides line up with TRBD1. Germline V gene data show CDR1 as MNHEY and CDR2 as SVGAGI. The ends lost 6 bases at V and 0 bases at J; junction bases unmatched: 5. This CDR3 is built from 15 residues.